The clone carrying this T cell receptor (beta chain) was counted only a few times. Its target is unknown. V was shortened by 5 bases and J by 0 bases, with 11 bases between the two germline ends. This CDR3 is 14 amino acids long. Germline V gene data show CDR1 as LNHNV and CDR2 as YYDKDF (reference sequence). The data originate from a study of blood T cells in healthy people across ages. Study findings and constraints: As age increased, TCR beta diversity per million T cells fell in a roughly linear fashion.

A second PCR of roughly 7 to 11 cycles used a sample-barcoded 5' primer and a J-beta primer mix. TCRdb used MiXCR to reprocess the 5' RACE reads, holding one entry per CDR3 protein. The sample consists of about 640,000 distinct CDR3 sequences, around three fifths of them appearing once. The receptor's source is a man in his fifties or sixties in good health. V usage is TRBV15 and J usage is TRBJ2-7, with D hard to call. Material: blood. For the CDR3, the DNA is TGTGCCACCAGCCCCGCCCGGAGCTCCTACGAGCAGTACTTC. The encoded protein is CATSPARSSYEQYF.